This T cell receptor beta chain was recorded in a study of cytomegalovirus exposure and HLA in healthy donors. The primer mix had 60 Vbeta and 13 Jbeta primers. The repertoire was sequenced with immunoSEQ multiplex PCR; TCRdb's copy has only in-frame clones and lacks some. Among about 150,000 clones, approximately 84% were seen once, and the ten largest hold roughly 5.2%. Trimming left V 1 base short and J 3 bases short, with 9 bases between. Germline assignment: CDR1 LNHNV and CDR2 YYDKDF (reference sequence). The CDR3 loop spans 14 amino acids. Sequenced input: PBMCs. The chain recombines TRBV15 with TRBJ1-2, with no clear D. The sequence derives from a girl between 5 and 17 years old in good health and CMV-seropositive. The CDR3 reads CATSRGHRYYGYTF. The CDR3 DNA follows: TGTGCCACCAGCAGAGGACACCGATACTATGGCTACACCTTC.